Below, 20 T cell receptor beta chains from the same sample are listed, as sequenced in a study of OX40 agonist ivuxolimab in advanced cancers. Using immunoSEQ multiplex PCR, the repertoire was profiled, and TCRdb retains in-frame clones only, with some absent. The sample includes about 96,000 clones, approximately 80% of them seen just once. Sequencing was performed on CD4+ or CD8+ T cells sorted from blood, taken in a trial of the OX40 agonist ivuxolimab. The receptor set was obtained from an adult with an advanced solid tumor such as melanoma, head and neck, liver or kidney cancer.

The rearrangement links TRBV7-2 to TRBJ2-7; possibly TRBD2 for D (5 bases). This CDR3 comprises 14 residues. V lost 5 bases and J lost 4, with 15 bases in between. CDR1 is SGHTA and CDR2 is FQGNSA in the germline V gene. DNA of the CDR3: TGTGCCAGCAGCACCCCTCCACTAGTTTACGAGCAGTACTTC. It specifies CASSTPPLVYEQYF. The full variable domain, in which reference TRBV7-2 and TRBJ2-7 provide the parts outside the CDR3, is GAGVSQSPSNKVTEKGKDVELRCDPISGHTALYWYRQSLGQGLEFLIYFQGNSAPDKSGLPSDRFSAERTGGSVSTLTIQRTQQEDSAVYLCASSTPPLVYEQYFGPGTRLTVT.

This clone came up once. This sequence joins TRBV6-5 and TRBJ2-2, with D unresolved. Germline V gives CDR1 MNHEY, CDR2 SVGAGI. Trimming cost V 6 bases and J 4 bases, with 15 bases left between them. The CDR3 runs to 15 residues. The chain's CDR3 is CASRRKILGTGELFF. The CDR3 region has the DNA TGTGCCAGCAGAAGGAAGATCCTTGGCACCGGGGAGCTGTTTTTT.

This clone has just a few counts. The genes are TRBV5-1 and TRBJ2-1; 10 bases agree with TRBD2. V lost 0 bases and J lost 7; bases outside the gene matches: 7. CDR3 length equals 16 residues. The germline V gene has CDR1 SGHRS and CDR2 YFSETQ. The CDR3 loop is CASSLGLAGARNEQFF. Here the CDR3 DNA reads TGCGCCAGCAGCTTGGGGCTAGCGGGAGCTCGGAATGAGCAGTTCTTC. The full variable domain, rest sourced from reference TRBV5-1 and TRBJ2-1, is KAGVTQTPRYLIKTRGQQVTLSCSPISGHRSVSWYQQTPGQGLQFLFEYFSETQRNKGNFPGRFSGRQFSNSRSEMNVSTLELGDSALYLCASSLGLAGARNEQFFGPGTRLTVL.

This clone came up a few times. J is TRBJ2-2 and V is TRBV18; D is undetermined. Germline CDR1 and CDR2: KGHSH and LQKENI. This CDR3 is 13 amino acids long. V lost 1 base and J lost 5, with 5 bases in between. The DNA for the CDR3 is TGTGCCAGCTCACCACAGACAACCGGGGAGCTGTTTTTT. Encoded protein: CASSPQTTGELFF. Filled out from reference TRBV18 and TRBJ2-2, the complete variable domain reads NAGVMQNPRHLVRRRGQEARLRCSPMKGHSHVYWYRQLPEEGLKFMVYLQKENIIDESGMPKERFSAEFPKEGPSILRIQQVVRGDSAAYFCASSPQTTGELFFGEGSRLTVL.

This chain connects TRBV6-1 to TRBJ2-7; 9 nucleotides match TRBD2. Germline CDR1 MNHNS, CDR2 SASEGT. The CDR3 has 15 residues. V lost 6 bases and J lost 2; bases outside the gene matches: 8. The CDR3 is CASRGGASGAYEQYF. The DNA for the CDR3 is TGTGCCAGCAGGGGGGGGGCTAGCGGGGCCTACGAGCAGTACTTC.

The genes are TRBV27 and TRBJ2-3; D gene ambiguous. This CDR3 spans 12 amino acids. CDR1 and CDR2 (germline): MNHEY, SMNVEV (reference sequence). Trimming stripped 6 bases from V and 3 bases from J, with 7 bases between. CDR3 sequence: CASSLLTDTQYF. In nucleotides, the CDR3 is TGTGCCAGCAGCCTACTGACAGATACGCAGTATTTT.

The CDR3: CASSQEPRGGTNEKLFF. The CDR3 DNA follows: TGCGCCAGCAGCCAAGAACCCCGGGGCGGAACTAATGAAAAACTGTTTTTT. The chain links TRBV4-3 to TRBJ1-4; D might be TRBD1 (5 bases). The CDR3 is 17 residues long. The V gene's germline CDR1 is LGHNA and CDR2 YSLEER. V shed 0 bases and J shed 1 base, with 12 bases lying between them.

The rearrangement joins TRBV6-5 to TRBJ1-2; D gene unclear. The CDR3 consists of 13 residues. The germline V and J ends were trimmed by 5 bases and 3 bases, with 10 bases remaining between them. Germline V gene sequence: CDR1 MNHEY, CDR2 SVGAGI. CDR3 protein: CASSEPTDYGYTF. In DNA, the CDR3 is TGTGCCAGCAGTGAACCCACAGACTATGGCTACACCTTC.

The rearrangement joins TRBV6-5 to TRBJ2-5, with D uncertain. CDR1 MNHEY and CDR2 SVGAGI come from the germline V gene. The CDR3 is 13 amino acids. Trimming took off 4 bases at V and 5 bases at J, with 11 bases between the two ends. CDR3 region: CASSSVSAETQYF. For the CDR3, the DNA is TGTGCCAGCAGTTCGGTTTCAGCCGAGACCCAGTACTTC.

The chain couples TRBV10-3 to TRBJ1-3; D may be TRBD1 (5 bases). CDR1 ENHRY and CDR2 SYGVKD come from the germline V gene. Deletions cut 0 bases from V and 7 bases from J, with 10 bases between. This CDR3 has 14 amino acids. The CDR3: CAISESGQRNTIYF. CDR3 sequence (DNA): TGTGCCATCAGTGAGTCGGGGCAGCGGAACACCATATATTTT.

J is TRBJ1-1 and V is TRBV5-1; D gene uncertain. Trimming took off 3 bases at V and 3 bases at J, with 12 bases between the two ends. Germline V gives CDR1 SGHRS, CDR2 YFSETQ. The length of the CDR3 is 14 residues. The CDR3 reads CASSYRGLDTEAFF. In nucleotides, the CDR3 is TGCGCCAGCAGCTACAGAGGTTTGGACACTGAAGCTTTCTTT.

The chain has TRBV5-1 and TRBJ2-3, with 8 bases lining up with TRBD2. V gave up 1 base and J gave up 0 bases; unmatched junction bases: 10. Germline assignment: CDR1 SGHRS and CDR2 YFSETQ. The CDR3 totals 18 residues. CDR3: CASSLLLSGSTSTDTQYF. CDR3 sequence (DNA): TGCGCCAGCAGCTTGTTATTGAGCGGGAGTACTAGCACAGATACGCAGTATTTT.

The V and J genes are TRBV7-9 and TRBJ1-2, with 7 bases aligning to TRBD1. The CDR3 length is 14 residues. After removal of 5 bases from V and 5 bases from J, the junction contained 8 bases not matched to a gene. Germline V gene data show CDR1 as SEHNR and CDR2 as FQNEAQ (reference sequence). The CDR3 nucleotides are TGTGCCAGCAGCATCGGGACAGTTCTATATGGCTACACCTTC. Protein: CASSIGTVLYGYTF. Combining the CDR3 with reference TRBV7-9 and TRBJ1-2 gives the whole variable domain DTGVSQNPRHKITKRGQNVTFRCDPISEHNRLYWYRQTLGQGPEFLTYFQNEAQLEKSRLLSDRFSAERPKGSFSTLEIQRTEQGDSAMYLCASSIGTVLYGYTFGSGTRLTVV.

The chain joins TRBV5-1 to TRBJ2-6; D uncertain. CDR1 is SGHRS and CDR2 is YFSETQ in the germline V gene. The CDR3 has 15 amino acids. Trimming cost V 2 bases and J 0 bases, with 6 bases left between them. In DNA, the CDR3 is TGCGCCAGCAGCTTAACGTCCTCTGGGGCCAACGTCCTGACTTTC. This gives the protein CASSLTSSGANVLTF.

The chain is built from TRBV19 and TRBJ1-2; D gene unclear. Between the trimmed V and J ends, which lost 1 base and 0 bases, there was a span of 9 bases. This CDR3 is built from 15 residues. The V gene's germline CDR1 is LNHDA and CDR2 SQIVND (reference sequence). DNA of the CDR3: TGTGCCAGTAGTATAGCCACTGGCTCTAACTATGGCTACACCTTC. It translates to CASSIATGSNYGYTF.

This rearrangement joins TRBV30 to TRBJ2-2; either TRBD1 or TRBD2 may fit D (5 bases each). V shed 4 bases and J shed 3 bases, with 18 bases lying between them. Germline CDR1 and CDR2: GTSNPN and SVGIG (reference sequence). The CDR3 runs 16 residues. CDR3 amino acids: CAWIPGLPADTGELFF. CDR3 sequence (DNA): TGTGCCTGGATTCCGGGGCTCCCGGCGGACACCGGGGAGCTGTTTTTT.

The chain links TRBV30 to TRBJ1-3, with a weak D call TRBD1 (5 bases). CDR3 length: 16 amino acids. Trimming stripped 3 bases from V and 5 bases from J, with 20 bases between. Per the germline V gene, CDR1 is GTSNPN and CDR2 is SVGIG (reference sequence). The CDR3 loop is CAWSLGLGDSRNTIYF. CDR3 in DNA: TGTGCCTGGAGCCTCGGATTGGGGGATTCTAGAAACACCATATATTTT. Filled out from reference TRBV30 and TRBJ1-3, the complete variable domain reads SQTIHQWPATLVQPVGSPLSLECTVEGTSNPNLYWYRQAAGRGLQLLFYSVGIGQISSEVPQNLSASRPQDRQFILSSKKLLLSDSGFYLCAWSLGLGDSRNTIYFGEGSWLTVV.

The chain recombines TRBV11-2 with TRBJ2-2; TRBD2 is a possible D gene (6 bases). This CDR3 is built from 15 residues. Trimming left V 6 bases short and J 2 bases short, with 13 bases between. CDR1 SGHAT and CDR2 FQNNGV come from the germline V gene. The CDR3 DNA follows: TGTGCCAGCAGAGGGGCGGGGTTTAACACCGGGGAGCTGTTTTTT. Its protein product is CASRGAGFNTGELFF.

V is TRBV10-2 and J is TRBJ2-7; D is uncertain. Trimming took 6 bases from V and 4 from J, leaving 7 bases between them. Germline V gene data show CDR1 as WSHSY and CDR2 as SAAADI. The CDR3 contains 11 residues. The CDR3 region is CASSGAYEQYF. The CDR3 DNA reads TGCGCCAGCAGCGGAGCTTACGAGCAGTACTTC.

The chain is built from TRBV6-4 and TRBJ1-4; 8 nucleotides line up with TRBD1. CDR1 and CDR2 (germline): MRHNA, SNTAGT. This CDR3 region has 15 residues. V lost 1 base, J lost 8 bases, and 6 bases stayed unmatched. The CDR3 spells CASSDFLRDREKLFF. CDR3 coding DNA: TGTGCCAGCAGTGACTTCCTCCGGGACAGGGAAAAACTGTTTTTT.